This passage covers 27 T cell receptor beta chains from one sample sequenced in a study of T cell responses to AZD1222 COVID-19 vaccine. This table comes from immunoSEQ multiplex PCR, and its TCRdb copy is limited to in-frame clones, with some not included. The repertoire holds about 100,000 clones, with under 95% as singletons. The sequenced sample was peripheral blood, obtained on day 0 of AZD1222 vaccination. All receptors derive from an adult in good health.

This sequence joins TRBV7-2 and TRBJ2-7, with a possible D match to TRBD2 (5 bases). V was shortened by 3 bases and J by 1 base, with 7 bases between the two germline ends. The CDR3 sequence is 13 residues long. Germline assignment: CDR1 SGHTA and CDR2 FQGNSA. DNA for the CDR3: TGTGCCAGCAGCTTCGGGGATTCCTACGAGCAGTACTTC. Amino acid sequence: CASSFGDSYEQYF.

The V gene is TRBV19, the J gene TRBJ2-2; TRBD1 might be the D (5 bases). The CDR3 runs to 13 residues. Trimming pared 7 bases from V and 4 bases from J, leaving 10 bases between. The V gene's germline CDR1 is LNHDA and CDR2 SQIVND (reference sequence). CDR3 sequence: CASNLGATGELFF. CDR3 bases: TGTGCCAGTAATTTAGGGGCCACCGGGGAGCTGTTTTTT.

Judged by abundance, this clone is medium-sized. The same CDR3 arises from other DNA sequences in this sample as well. V and J are TRBV9 and TRBJ2-7, with a tentative D call TRBD2 (5 bases). Germline loops: CDR1 SGDLS, CDR2 YYNGEE. This CDR3 has 14 amino acids. Trimming stripped 0 bases from V and 2 bases from J, with 9 bases between. CDR3 protein: CASSVDGETYEQYF. The CDR3 DNA is TGTGCCAGCAGCGTAGACGGGGAGACCTACGAGCAGTACTTC.

This chain uses TRBV7-9 with TRBJ1-3; D not resolved. In germline, CDR1 is SEHNR, CDR2 FQNEAQ (reference sequence). The CDR3 has 16 residues. Trimming removed 5 bases at V and 2 bases at J, with 16 bases between. The CDR3 bases are TGTGCCAGCAGCCCCCGGCAGGCTGACCCTGGAAACACCATATATTTT. Translated: CASSPRQADPGNTIYF.

This clone showed up just once. The rearrangement uses TRBV7-9 and TRBJ1-1; 8 nucleotides line up with TRBD1. Germline V gene sequence: CDR1 SEHNR, CDR2 FQNEAQ (reference sequence). This CDR3 is 14 amino acids long. V was clipped by 5 bases and J by 6 bases; unmatched bases: 8. The CDR3, as DNA: TGTGCCAGCAGCCCGACAGGGGTGATGGCTGAAGCTTTCTTT. The encoded protein is CASSPTGVMAEAFF.

The rearrangement joins TRBV27 to TRBJ2-4; TRBD1 agrees at 7 bases. This CDR3 comprises 16 residues. Unmatched junction bases numbered 10, after V lost 5 bases and J lost 3 bases. Per the germline V gene, CDR1 is MNHEY and CDR2 is SMNVEV (reference sequence). CDR3 in amino acids: CASSAKTGFGKNIQYF. The DNA of the CDR3 is TGTGCCAGCAGTGCCAAGACAGGGTTCGGCAAAAACATTCAGTACTTC.

This sequence joins TRBV14 and TRBJ1-2, with D tentatively TRBD1 (5 bases). The germline V gene has CDR1 SGHDN and CDR2 FVKESK. V shed 0 bases and J shed 2 bases, with 10 bases lying between them. The CDR3 is made up of 15 amino acids. This CDR3 reads CASSQETWGNYGYTF. In DNA form, the CDR3 reads TGTGCCAGCAGCCAAGAAACGTGGGGGAACTATGGCTACACCTTC.

The chain combines TRBV19 with TRBJ1-5; D call uncertain. Germline V lookup: CDR1 LNHDA, CDR2 SQIVND (reference sequence). The ends were cut back, 3 bases at V and 3 bases at J, with 12 bases in the middle. This CDR3 spans 15 amino acids. The CDR3 DNA sequence: TGTGCCAGTAGTATCCGTGGGAACTTCAATCAGCCCCAGCATTTT. Protein: CASSIRGNFNQPQHF. Full variable domain (remainder filled in from reference TRBV19 and TRBJ1-5): DGGITQSPKYLFRKEGQNVTLSCEQNLNHDAMYWYRQDPGQGLRLIYYSQIVNDFQKGDIAEGYSVSREKKESFPLTVTSAQKNPTAFYLCASSIRGNFNQPQHFGDGTRLSIL.

V is TRBV7-2 and J is TRBJ1-1, with 7 bases aligning to TRBD1. The CDR3 is made up of 13 amino acids. Germline CDR1 reads SGHTA; CDR2 reads FQGNSA. The junction had 7 bases not matched to a gene; V was cut back by 5 bases and J by 7 bases. CDR3 sequence (DNA): TGTGCCAGCAGCCGTACCCGGGACAGTGAAGCTTTCTTT. Translated: CASSRTRDSEAFF.

The CDR3 loop is CASSPAGTQPQHF. The CDR3 DNA reads TGTGCCAGCTCTCCAGCAGGGACTCAGCCCCAGCATTTT. This chain connects TRBV25-1 to TRBJ1-5, with D possibly TRBD1 on 5 matching bases. CDR1 MGHDK and CDR2 SYGVNS come from the germline V gene. The CDR3 runs 13 residues. Trimming stripped 8 bases from V and 6 bases from J, with 14 bases between.

The rearrangement links TRBV6-5 to TRBJ1-2; 9 bases fit TRBD1. Germline CDR1 and CDR2: MNHEY and SVGAGI. J was trimmed by 5 bases and V by 6 bases; bases with no gene match: 1. The CDR3 covers 12 residues. CDR3 protein: CASSGTGYGYTF. Written as DNA, the CDR3 is TGTGCCAGCAGCGGGACAGGGTATGGCTACACCTTC.

V is TRBV6-2 or TRBV6-3 and J is TRBJ1-5; possibly TRBD1 for D (6 bases). The CDR3 covers 15 residues. Trimming took 6 bases from V and 0 from J, leaving 12 bases between them. Germline CDR1 is MNHEY and CDR2 is SVGEGT. CDR3 sequence reads: CASSEGQHSNQPQHF. In DNA, the CDR3 is TGTGCCAGCAGCGAAGGACAGCATAGCAATCAGCCCCAGCATTTT.

The chain couples TRBV14 to TRBJ2-1; D not resolved. Germline V gene sequence: CDR1 SGHDN, CDR2 FVKESK. Trimming removed 4 bases at V and 10 bases at J, with 14 bases between. The CDR3 loop spans 13 amino acids. DNA of the CDR3: TGTGCCAGCAGCCGATCCTCTGCTCACGAGCAGTTCTTC. Translating it yields CASSRSSAHEQFF.

The chain employs TRBV6-6 and TRBJ1-5; no firm D call. Trimming pared 0 bases from V and 5 bases from J, leaving 2 bases between. This CDR3 is built from 12 residues. Germline CDR1 reads MNHNY; CDR2 reads SVGAGI (reference sequence). The CDR3 region is CASSYSDQPQHF. The CDR3 DNA follows: TGTGCCAGCAGTTACTCGGATCAGCCCCAGCATTTT.

The chain recombines TRBV4-3 with TRBJ2-3; D gene ambiguous. V shed 3 bases and J shed 2 bases, with 12 bases lying between them. The CDR3 is made up of 15 amino acids. Germline V gene lookup returns CDR1 LGHNA and CDR2 YSLEER. CDR3 amino acids: CASSQGAEHTDTQYF. Here the CDR3 DNA reads TGCGCCAGCAGCCAGGGCGCTGAACACACAGATACGCAGTATTTT.

This sequence joins TRBV6-5 and TRBJ1-1; TRBD1 is a possible D gene (5 bases). V lost 5 bases and J lost 1, with 11 bases in between. This CDR3 has 14 residues. From germline, CDR1 is MNHEY and CDR2 SVGAGI. Written as DNA, the CDR3 is TGTGCCAGCAGTCTCGTCGGGGGGAACACTGAAGCTTTCTTT. This encodes CASSLVGGNTEAFF.

The gene calls are TRBV2 and TRBJ2-7; unclear D gene. Per the germline V gene, CDR1 is SNHLY and CDR2 is FYNNEI. The CDR3 totals 13 residues. Trimming took 6 bases from V and 3 from J, leaving 12 bases between them. The CDR3 here is CASRGPRGYEQYF. The CDR3 bases are TGTGCCAGCAGAGGCCCAAGAGGCTACGAGCAGTACTTC.

The chain is built from TRBV7-2 and TRBJ2-1, with D possibly being TRBD2 (5 bases). The CDR3 length is 15 residues. The V and J ends lost 0 bases and 4 bases respectively, with 10 bases between them. Germline-derived CDR1 and CDR2 are SGHTA and FQGNSA. The CDR3 protein is CASSLAFGDYNEQFF. The DNA of the CDR3 is TGTGCCAGCAGCTTAGCTTTCGGGGATTACAATGAGCAGTTCTTC.

A few counts support this clone. The chain joins TRBV6-2 or TRBV6-3 to TRBJ1-2; a weak D match, TRBD1 (6 bases). CDR3 length: 13 amino acids. Germline V lookup: CDR1 MNHEY, CDR2 SVGEGT. Trimming removed 6 bases at V and 6 bases at J, with 14 bases between. The CDR3 protein is CASSSDSWDGYTF. In DNA, the CDR3 is TGTGCCAGCAGCTCGGACAGTTGGGATGGCTACACCTTC.

CDR3 in DNA: TGTGCCAGTAGTGGGCCTACCTACGAGCAGTACTTC. It yields the protein CASSGPTYEQYF. The rearrangement links TRBV19 to TRBJ2-7, with D hard to call. V was shortened by 5 bases and J by 2 bases, with 7 bases between the two germline ends. The V gene's germline CDR1 is LNHDA and CDR2 SQIVND (reference sequence). The CDR3 has 12 residues.

The J gene is TRBJ1-3, the V gene TRBV5-6; the D is unclear. CDR3 length: 15 residues. Germline lookup yields CDR1 SGHDT and CDR2 YYEEEE. The V end was cut by 5 bases, the J end by 3 bases, with 15 bases between. In DNA form, the CDR3 reads TGTGCCAGCAGGCCGTGGGCAGCTTTTGGAAACACCATATATTTT. Its protein product is CASRPWAAFGNTIYF.

J is TRBJ2-7 and V is TRBV9; the match to TRBD1 covers 8 bases. The V gene's germline CDR1 is SGDLS and CDR2 YYNGEE. J was trimmed by 9 bases and V by 4 bases; bases with no gene match: 9. This CDR3 is built from 13 residues. The CDR3 DNA reads TGTGCCAGCAGCCGGGGGACAGGTCAACGGCAGTACTTC. This encodes CASSRGTGQRQYF.

The chain is built from TRBV11-2 and TRBJ2-2; 11 bases map to TRBD2. The CDR3 has 16 amino acids. Germline V CDR1 and CDR2: SGHAT, FQNNGV. V was clipped by 5 bases and J by 3 bases; unmatched bases: 5. The chain's CDR3 is CASSHSGGAYTGELFF. DNA for the CDR3: TGTGCCAGCAGCCATAGCGGGGGGGCTTACACCGGGGAGCTGTTTTTT.

J is TRBJ2-1 and V is TRBV19; TRBD2 aligns across 7 bases. Germline assignment: CDR1 LNHDA and CDR2 SQIVND (reference sequence). The CDR3 has 20 amino acids. Germline trimming cut 5 bases from V and 4 bases from J; bases unmatched to any gene: 23. The CDR3 reads CASSVSDLAGSPRYYNEQFF. CDR3 coding DNA: TGTGCCAGTAGTGTATCTGACTTAGCGGGTTCCCCCAGGTATTACAATGAGCAGTTCTTC.

The chain uses TRBV10-3 and TRBJ2-6, with TRBD1 identical over 9 bases. V was clipped by 7 bases and J by 4 bases; unmatched bases: 11. This CDR3 comprises 17 residues. CDR1 ENHRY and CDR2 SYGVKD come from the germline V gene. The CDR3 DNA reads as TGTGCCATCAAGCGCGGGACAGGGCCATCCGGGGCCAACGTCCTGACTTTC. Protein product: CAIKRGTGPSGANVLTF.

The V and J genes are TRBV29-1 and TRBJ1-1; D ambiguous. CDR3 size: 13 residues. CDR1 and CDR2 from the germline V gene are SQVTM and ANQGSEA. Trimming removed 3 bases from V and 2 bases from J, with 10 bases in between. As DNA, the CDR3 is TGCAGCGTTGAGGTTCAGGCAAACACTGAAGCTTTCTTT. It is translated as CSVEVQANTEAFF.

V gene TRBV10-3 combines with J gene TRBJ2-2, with D perhaps matching TRBD1 (6 bases). Germline assignment: CDR1 ENHRY and CDR2 SYGVKD. The V end lost 4 bases, the J end lost 7 bases, and 10 bases lay between the germline ends. The CDR3 has 13 amino acids. CDR3 in DNA: TGTGCCATCAGTGGAGGGGGTGGCGGGGAGCTGTTTTTT. Residues: CAISGGGGGELFF.